Each of the 20 T cell receptor beta chains below was sequenced from the same sample in a study of CD8 T cells in ankylosing spondylitis (TCRdb year 2017). Libraries were constructed by 5' RACE. Sequencer: Illumina HiSeq 2500. TCRdb reran the public reads through fastp at Q25 and MiXCR, keeping productive beta chains. For every CDR3 protein sequence, its rows merge into one entry that carries the most common genes and DNA. The sample yields 300,000 to 350,000 distinct CDR3 sequences; over 12% were counted once. Clones ranked in the top ten supply around 1% of the sample. Sequenced: blood, either unsorted or a sorted T cell fraction (not recorded which). All receptors derive from a male donor with ankylosing spondylitis or in good health (not recorded which).

The chain couples TRBV7-9 to TRBJ2-2; D remains ambiguous. Trimming removed 1 base at V and 0 bases at J, with 9 bases between. The CDR3 totals 16 residues. The V gene's germline CDR1 is SEHNR and CDR2 FQNEAQ (reference sequence). In nucleotides, the CDR3 is TGTGCCAGCAGCTTAGGTTCTCCGTCGAACACCGGGGAGCTGTTTTTT. Amino acid sequence: CASSLGSPSNTGELFF. The full variable domain, rest sourced from reference TRBV7-9 and TRBJ2-2, is DTGVSQNPRHKITKRGQNVTFRCDPISEHNRLYWYRQTLGQGPEFLTYFQNEAQLEKSRLLSDRFSAERPKGSFSTLEIQRTEQGDSAMYLCASSLGSPSNTGELFFGEGSRLTVL.

The chain combines TRBV6-5 with TRBJ2-1; D not certain. The V gene lost 6 bases and the J gene lost 2 bases, with 5 bases spanning the gap. This CDR3 is built from 12 residues. The V gene's germline CDR1 is MNHEY and CDR2 SVGAGI. Written as DNA, the CDR3 is TGTGCCAGCAGGGGGACCTACAATGAGCAGTTCTTC. Translating gives CASRGTYNEQFF.

This clonotype was counted at least ten times. The chain couples TRBV29-1 to TRBJ2-4; 10 bases are a match to TRBD1. Germline CDR1 reads SQVTM; CDR2 reads ANQGSEA. This CDR3 spans 13 amino acids. V was clipped by 6 bases and J by 7 bases; unmatched bases: 6. DNA of the CDR3: TGCAGCGTCTCCGGGACAGGGGAGAACATTCAGTACTTC. It specifies CSVSGTGENIQYF. Together with reference TRBV29-1 and TRBJ2-4, the CDR3 gives the full variable domain: SAVISQKPSRDICQRGTSLTIQCQVDSQVTMMFWYRQQPGQSLTLIATANQGSEATYESGFVIDKFPISRPNLTFSTLTVSNMSPEDSSIYLCSVSGTGENIQYFGAGTRLSVL.

DNA for the CDR3: TGTGCCAGCAGTCCACCGGGACAGGGGGCCGGCAATCAGCCCCAGCATTTT. This translates into CASSPPGQGAGNQPQHF. The chain is built from TRBV28 and TRBJ1-5; the match to TRBD1 covers 12 bases. The CDR3 is made up of 17 amino acids. Germline V CDR1 and CDR2: MDHEN, SYDVKM. V lost 5 bases and J lost 2; bases outside the gene matches: 7.

The chain recombines TRBV28 with TRBJ2-1, with 9 bases identical to TRBD2. This CDR3 comprises 15 residues. The V gene's germline CDR1 is MDHEN and CDR2 SYDVKM. V lost 6 bases and J lost 7; bases outside the gene matches: 10. CDR3 loop: CASSRLAGSRNEQFF. CDR3 sequence (DNA): TGTGCCAGCAGCCGTCTAGCGGGGTCGCGGAATGAGCAGTTCTTC.

The chain employs TRBV21-1 and TRBJ2-5; the D segment call TRBD1 is taken from the table without a DNA check. TRBV21-1 corresponds to a pseudogene. The CDR3 consists of 14 residues. The CDR3 is CASSRSGRCETQYF. CDR3 DNA: TGTGCCAGCAGCCGTTCAGGGAGATGTGAGACCCAGTACTTC.

This clonotype has only a few counts. The chain couples TRBV6-4 to TRBJ2-3; 9 bases align to TRBD2. Germline values: CDR1 MRHNA, CDR2 SNTAGT. The trim removed 6 bases at V and 3 bases at J, leaving 7 bases unmatched. The CDR3 contains 15 residues. This chain's CDR3 is CASSPIAGATDTQYF. The CDR3, as DNA: TGTGCCAGCAGCCCCATAGCGGGGGCGACAGATACGCAGTATTTT.

The chain joins TRBV3-1 to TRBJ2-1; TRBD2 is a possible D gene (5 bases). From germline, CDR1 is LGHDT and CDR2 YNNKEL (reference sequence). This CDR3 comprises 13 residues. Trimming removed 8 bases from V and 2 bases from J, with 10 bases in between. The CDR3 is CASQERAYNEQFF. The CDR3 DNA is TGTGCCAGCCAAGAGAGGGCCTACAATGAGCAGTTCTTC.

This clonotype was found many times. The chain recombines TRBV6-5 with TRBJ1-2; 7 nucleotides match TRBD1. After removal of 0 bases from V and 8 bases from J, the junction contained 9 bases not matched to a gene. The V gene's germline CDR1 is MNHEY and CDR2 SVGAGI. This CDR3 is built from 15 residues. CDR3 bases: TGTGCCAGCAGTTACTCAGCGGACAGGAGTGGGGGCTACACCTTC. Translated: CASSYSADRSGGYTF.

This clonotype was recorded a few times. V gene TRBV4-1 combines with J gene TRBJ2-3; the match to TRBD2 covers 8 bases. CDR1 and CDR2 from the germline V gene are MGHRA and YSYEKL. The CDR3 extends over 16 amino acids. The junction had 5 bases not matched to a gene; V was cut back by 1 base and J by 2 bases. CDR3 DNA: TGCGCCAGCAGCCAAGCTGCGGGGGGCGTCACAGATACGCAGTATTTT. This sequence encodes CASSQAAGGVTDTQYF.

V and J are TRBV6-1 and TRBJ2-5; the match to TRBD2 covers 11 bases. The CDR3 loop spans 15 amino acids. The ends lost 6 bases at V and 7 bases at J; junction bases unmatched: 10. In germline, CDR1 is MNHNS, CDR2 SASEGT. The CDR3 sequence is CASSSIAGGRGTQYF. The DNA for the CDR3 is TGTGCCAGCAGCTCCATAGCGGGAGGGCGAGGGACCCAGTACTTC.

This clonotype was recorded a few times. The CDR3 reads CASGPGWREQFF. The CDR3 coding sequence is TGTGCTAGTGGCCCAGGGTGGCGTGAGCAGTTCTTC. This sequence joins TRBV12-5 and TRBJ2-1; maybe TRBD1 (5 bases). The CDR3 spans 12 residues. Trimming left V 6 bases short and J 9 bases short, with 12 bases between. Germline V gives CDR1 LGHNT, CDR2 FRNRAP.

The CDR3 spells CSAEDSYEKLFF. The DNA for the CDR3 is TGCAGTGCTGAGGACAGTTACGAAAAACTGTTTTTT. The chain combines TRBV20-1 with TRBJ1-4; perhaps TRBD1 as D (6 bases). The CDR3 has 12 residues. The V gene's germline CDR1 is DFQATT and CDR2 SNEGSKA (reference sequence). Trimming stripped 5 bases from V and 8 bases from J, with 12 bases between.

This chain links TRBV3-1 with TRBJ2-2, with no clear D. CDR3 length: 15 residues. The germline V and J ends were trimmed by 4 bases and 6 bases, with 15 bases remaining between them. CDR1 and CDR2 (germline): LGHDT, YNNKEL (reference sequence). CDR3 sequence reads: CASSPPLEVAGELFF. CDR3 bases: TGTGCCAGCAGCCCGCCCCTAGAAGTGGCCGGGGAGCTGTTTTTT.

This clonotype showed up just a few times. This chain uses TRBV5-6 with TRBJ2-1; possibly TRBD1 for D (6 bases). V was shortened by 0 bases and J by 15 bases, with 16 bases between the two germline ends. CDR3 size: 13 residues. Germline-derived CDR1 and CDR2 are SGHDT and YYEEEE. The CDR3, as DNA: TGTGCCAGCAGCTTGGGTAACAGGGCCCCCTCGTTCTTC. Residues: CASSLGNRAPSFF.

The chain joins TRBV6-1 to TRBJ1-6; perhaps TRBD1 as D (5 bases). The germline V gene encodes CDR1 MNHNS and CDR2 SASEGT. Deletions cut 7 bases from V and 7 bases from J, with 14 bases between. The CDR3 extends over 14 amino acids. The chain's CDR3 is CASTEGISNSPLHF. The DNA of the CDR3 is TGTGCCAGCACTGAGGGGATTTCGAATTCACCCCTCCACTTT.

This sequence joins TRBV6-1 and TRBJ2-7, with D uncertain. Germline V gene sequence: CDR1 MNHNS, CDR2 SASEGT. V lost 5 bases and J 5 bases, leaving 16 bases between the germline ends. The CDR3 has 14 amino acids. The CDR3 protein is CASSPLVRNHEQYF. CDR3 bases: TGTGCCAGCAGTCCTCTAGTCAGGAACCACGAGCAGTACTTC.

V usage is TRBV6-2 or TRBV6-3 and J usage is TRBJ2-3; TRBD2 agrees at 7 bases. Germline V gene data show CDR1 as MNHEY and CDR2 as SVGEGT. This CDR3 region has 14 residues. V was clipped by 4 bases and J by 4 bases; unmatched bases: 5. The CDR3 DNA sequence: TGTGCCAGCAGTTCTGGACTAGTCTCAGATACGCAGTATTTT. Encoded protein: CASSSGLVSDTQYF.

This clonotype was counted ten times or more. This chain links TRBV4-2 with TRBJ1-4, with 7 bases that match TRBD1. The J segment lost 8 bases and the V segment lost 0 bases, leaving 9 bases of the junction unmatched. The germline gives CDR1 LGHNA, CDR2 YNFKEQ. The CDR3 is 16 residues long. Here the CDR3 DNA reads TGTGCCAGCAGCCAAGAGGACCGGGAGGACAGGGAAAAACTGTTTTTT. This gives the protein CASSQEDREDREKLFF.

J is TRBJ2-1 and V is TRBV6-1; D is unresolved. This CDR3 comprises 15 residues. Trimming left V 7 bases short and J 3 bases short, with 16 bases between. In germline, CDR1 is MNHNS, CDR2 SASEGT. CDR3 nucleotides: TGTGCCAGCAAGGATATGCGTGGGTACTACAATGAGCAGTTCTTC. Encoded protein: CASKDMRGYYNEQFF.